This T cell receptor (beta chain) was found in a study of blood T cell repertoires in COVID-19. Background on the study: From T cells, B-cell-depleted T cells, or PBMCs came the material, which was cDNA or gDNA.

Germline lookup yields CDR1 SQVTM and CDR2 ANQGSEA. V lost 4 bases and J 4 bases, leaving 16 bases between the germline ends. The CDR3 is 14 amino acids. Original handling: Reference gene primer amplification gave estimated nucleated cell counts. Produced via immunoSEQ multiplex PCR; TCRdb's table is partial and in-frame only. That table is the source of V, J and clone size, and D and trimming were worked out from the DNA. The data contain 300,000 to 500,000 clones, roughly 90% of them singletons. The sample comprised PBMCs or T cells enriched from blood (not recorded which). V is TRBV29-1 and J is TRBJ2-5, with D possibly TRBD1 on 6 matching bases. This sequence originates from a woman under 40 with acute COVID-19. The CDR3 sequence: CSVAPDRLRETQYF. CDR3 nucleotides: TGCAGCGTTGCCCCCGACAGGTTGAGAGAGACCCAGTACTTC.